This T cell receptor (beta chain) was identified in a study of lymphopenia after photon versus proton radiotherapy. CDR1 and CDR2 from the germline V gene are SGHTA and FQGNSA. There are 13 residues in the CDR3. Trimming removed 2 bases at V and 4 bases at J, with 6 bases between. Some clones are missing from TCRdb's copy, which holds only in-frame ones; the method was immunoSEQ multiplex PCR. Counted here are approximately 71,000 clones, approximately 90% occurring once; the ten biggest clones make up about 3%. Findings and limits, study-wide: Only patients who died were analyzed for survival; proton advantage is unproven. Photon-treated patients lost naive T cells and TCR diversity; proton-treated stayed stable. After the lymphocyte nadir, photon-treated repertoires showed oligoclonal expansion, especially of CD8+ Temra cells. Larger post-nadir TCR diversity loss correlated inversely with survival in deceased patients.

On this clone itself: Its target is unknown.

The clonotype was recovered from a woman in her seventies with pancreatic cancer. V and J are TRBV7-2 and TRBJ1-3, with D hard to call. Sequencing was performed on peripheral blood, taken from a patient treated with photon-based radiotherapy. This chain's CDR3 is CASSLNEGNTIYF. The CDR3 coding sequence is TGTGCCAGCAGCTTAAATGAGGGAAACACCATATATTTT.